This note documents a single T cell receptor (beta chain) sequence. Its specificity is unknown. The V and J ends lost 3 bases and 0 bases respectively, with 15 bases between them. CDR3 length: 17 amino acids. CDR1 and CDR2 (germline): KGHSH, LQKENI. These data originate in a study of T cell responses to AZD1222 COVID-19 vaccine. Study findings and constraints: Seropositive status at baseline applied to only 5 or 6 AZD1222 recipients. Spike-spanning, vaccine-associated CD4 TCRs were dominant at 160-218 and 743-854.

Clones were read by immunoSEQ multiplex PCR, and TCRdb kept only the in-frame ones, dropping some. The table includes about 200,000 clones, under 95% detected once. The sequence was collected from an adult in good health. The rearrangement uses TRBV18 and TRBJ1-3; tentative D call: TRBD1 (5 bases). The specimen was peripheral blood, collected on day 0 of MenACWY control vaccination. CDR3: CASSPQTQGSSGNTIYF. For the CDR3, the DNA is TGTGCCAGCTCACCTCAGACCCAGGGATCCTCTGGAAACACCATATATTTT.